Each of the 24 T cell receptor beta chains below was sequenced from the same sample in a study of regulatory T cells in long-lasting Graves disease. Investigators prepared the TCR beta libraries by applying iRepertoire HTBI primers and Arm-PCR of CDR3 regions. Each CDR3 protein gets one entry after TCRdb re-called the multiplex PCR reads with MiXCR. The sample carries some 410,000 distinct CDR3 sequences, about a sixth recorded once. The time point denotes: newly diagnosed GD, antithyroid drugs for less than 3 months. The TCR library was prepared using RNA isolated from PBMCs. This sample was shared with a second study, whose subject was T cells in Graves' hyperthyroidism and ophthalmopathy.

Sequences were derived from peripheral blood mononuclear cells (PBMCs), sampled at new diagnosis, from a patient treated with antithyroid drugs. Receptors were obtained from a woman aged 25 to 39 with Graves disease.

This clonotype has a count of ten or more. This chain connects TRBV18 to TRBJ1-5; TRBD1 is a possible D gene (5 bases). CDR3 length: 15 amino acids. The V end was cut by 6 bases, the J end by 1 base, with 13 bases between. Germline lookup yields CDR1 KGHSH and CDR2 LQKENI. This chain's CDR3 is CASSPSRDSNQPQHF. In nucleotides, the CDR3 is TGTGCCAGCTCCCCGAGCCGGGACAGCAATCAGCCCCAGCATTTT.

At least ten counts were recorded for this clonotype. Here the CDR3 reads CASSSPGQPTPNYGYTF. In nucleotides, the CDR3 is TGTGCCAGCAGCTCGCCGGGACAGCCTACCCCTAACTATGGCTACACCTTC. The chain combines TRBV11-2 with TRBJ1-2; 7 nucleotides match TRBD1. V was clipped by 4 bases and J by 0 bases; unmatched bases: 11. Germline V gene sequence: CDR1 SGHAT, CDR2 FQNNGV. The CDR3 extends over 17 amino acids.

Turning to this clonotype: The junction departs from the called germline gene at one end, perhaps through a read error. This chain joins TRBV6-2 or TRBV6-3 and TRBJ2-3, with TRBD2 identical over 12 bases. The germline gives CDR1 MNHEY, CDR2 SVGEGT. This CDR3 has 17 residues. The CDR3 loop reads CATSGETSGSWSDTQYF. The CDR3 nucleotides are TGTGCCACCAGTGGGGAGACTAGCGGGAGCTGGTCAGATACGCAGTATTTT.

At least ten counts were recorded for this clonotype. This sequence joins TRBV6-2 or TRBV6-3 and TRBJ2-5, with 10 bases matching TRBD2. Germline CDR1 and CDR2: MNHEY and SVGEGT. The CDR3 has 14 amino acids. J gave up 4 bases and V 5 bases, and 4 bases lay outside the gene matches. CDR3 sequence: CASSAGLASETQYF. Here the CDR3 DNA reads TGTGCCAGCAGTGCGGGACTAGCGTCAGAGACCCAGTACTTC.

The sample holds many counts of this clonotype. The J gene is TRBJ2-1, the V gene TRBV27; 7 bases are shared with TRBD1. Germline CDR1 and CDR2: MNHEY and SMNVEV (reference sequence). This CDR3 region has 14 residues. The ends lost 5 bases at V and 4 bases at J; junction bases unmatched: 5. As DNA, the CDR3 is TGTGCCAGCAGTCTCTGGGACAGATACAATGAGCAGTTCTTC. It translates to CASSLWDRYNEQFF.

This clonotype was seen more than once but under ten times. For the CDR3, the DNA is TGCAGCGTTAAAATGAACACTGTGGGGCAGTACTTC. Residues: CSVKMNTVGQYF. The genes are TRBV29-1 and TRBJ2-7; D unresolved. This CDR3 is 12 amino acids long. Trimming left V 5 bases short and J 9 bases short, with 17 bases between. CDR1 SQVTM and CDR2 ANQGSEA come from the germline V gene.

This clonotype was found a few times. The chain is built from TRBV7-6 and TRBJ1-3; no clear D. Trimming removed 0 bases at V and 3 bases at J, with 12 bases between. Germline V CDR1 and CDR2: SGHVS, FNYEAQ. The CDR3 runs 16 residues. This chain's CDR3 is CASSLAEPSNGNTIYF. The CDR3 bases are TGTGCCAGCAGCTTAGCGGAGCCAAGTAATGGAAACACCATATATTTT. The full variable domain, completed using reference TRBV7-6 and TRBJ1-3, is GAGVSQSPRYKVTKRGQDVALRCDPISGHVSLYWYRQALGQGPEFLTYFNYEAQQDKSGLPNDRFSAERPEGSISTLTIQRTEQRDSAMYRCASSLAEPSNGNTIYFGEGSWLTVV.

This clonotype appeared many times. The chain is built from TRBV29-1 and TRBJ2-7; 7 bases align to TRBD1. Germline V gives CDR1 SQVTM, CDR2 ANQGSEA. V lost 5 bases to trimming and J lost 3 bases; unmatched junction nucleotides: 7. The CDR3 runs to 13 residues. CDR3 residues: CSVIGTVNYEQYF. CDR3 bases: TGCAGCGTTATCGGGACAGTGAACTACGAGCAGTACTTC.

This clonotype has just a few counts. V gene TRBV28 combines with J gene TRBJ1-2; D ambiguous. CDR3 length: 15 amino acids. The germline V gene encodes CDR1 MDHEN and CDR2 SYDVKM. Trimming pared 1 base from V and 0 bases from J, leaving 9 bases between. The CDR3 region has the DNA TGTGCCAGCAGTTTATTAACGGCGGCTAACTATGGCTACACCTTC. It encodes CASSLLTAANYGYTF.

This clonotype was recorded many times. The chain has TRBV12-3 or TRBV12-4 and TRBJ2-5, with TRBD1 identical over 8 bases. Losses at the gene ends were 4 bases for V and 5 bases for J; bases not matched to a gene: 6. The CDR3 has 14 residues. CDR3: CASSSTGVRETQYF. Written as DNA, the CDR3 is TGTGCCAGCAGTTCGACAGGGGTCCGCGAGACCCAGTACTTC.

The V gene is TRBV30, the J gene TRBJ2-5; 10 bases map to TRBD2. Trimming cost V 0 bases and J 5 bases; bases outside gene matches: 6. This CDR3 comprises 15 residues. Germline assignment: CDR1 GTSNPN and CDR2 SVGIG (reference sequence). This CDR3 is CAWSVTSGIRETQYF. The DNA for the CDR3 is TGTGCCTGGAGTGTCACTAGCGGGATACGGGAGACCCAGTACTTC.

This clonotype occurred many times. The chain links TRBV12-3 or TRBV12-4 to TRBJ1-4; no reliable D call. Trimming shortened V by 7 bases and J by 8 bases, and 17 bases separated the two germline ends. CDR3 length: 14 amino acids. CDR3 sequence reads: CASTAPGVKEKLFF. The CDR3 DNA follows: TGTGCCAGCACCGCCCCCGGGGTGAAGGAAAAACTGTTTTTT.

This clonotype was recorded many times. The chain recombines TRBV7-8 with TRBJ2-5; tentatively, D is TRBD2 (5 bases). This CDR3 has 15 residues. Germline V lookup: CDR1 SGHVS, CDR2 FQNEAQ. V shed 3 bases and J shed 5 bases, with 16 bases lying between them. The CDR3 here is CASSLRLGPGETQYF. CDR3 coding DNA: TGTGCCAGCAGCTTGCGCCTAGGACCGGGGGAGACCCAGTACTTC.

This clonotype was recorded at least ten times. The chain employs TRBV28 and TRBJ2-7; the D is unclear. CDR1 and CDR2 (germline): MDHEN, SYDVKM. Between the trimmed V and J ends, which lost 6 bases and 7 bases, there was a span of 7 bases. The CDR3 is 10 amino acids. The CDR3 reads CASRGIEQYF. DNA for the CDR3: TGTGCCAGCAGGGGAATTGAGCAGTACTTC.

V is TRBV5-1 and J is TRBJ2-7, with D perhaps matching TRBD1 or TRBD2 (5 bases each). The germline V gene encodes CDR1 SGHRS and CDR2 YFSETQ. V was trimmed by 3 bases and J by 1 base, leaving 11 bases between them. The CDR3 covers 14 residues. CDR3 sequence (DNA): TGCGCCAGCAGCTCCTCGGGGCCATCCTACGAGCAGTACTTC. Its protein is CASSSSGPSYEQYF.

CDR3 nucleotide sequence: TGTGCCACCAGTGGAGAGACTAGCTTTGGCACCGGGGAGCTGTTTTTT. It encodes CATSGETSFGTGELFF. This chain connects TRBV24-1 to TRBJ2-2, with 7 nucleotides matching TRBD2. Germline V lookup: CDR1 KGHDR, CDR2 SFDVKD. The V segment lost 5 bases and the J segment 4 bases; nucleotides outside the gene matches: 9. The CDR3 extends over 16 amino acids.

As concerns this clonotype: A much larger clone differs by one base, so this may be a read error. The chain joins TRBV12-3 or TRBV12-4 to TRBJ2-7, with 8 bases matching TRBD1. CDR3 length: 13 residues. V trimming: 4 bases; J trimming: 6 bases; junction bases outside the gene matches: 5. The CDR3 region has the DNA TGTGCCAGCAGTTGGCAGGGGGCCTTCGAGCAGTACTTC. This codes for CASSWQGAFEQYF.

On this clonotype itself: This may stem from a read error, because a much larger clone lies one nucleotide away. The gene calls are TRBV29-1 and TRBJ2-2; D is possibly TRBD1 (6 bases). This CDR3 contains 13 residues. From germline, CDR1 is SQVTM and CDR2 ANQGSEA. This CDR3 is CSVGDINTGKLFF. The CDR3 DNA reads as TGCAGCGTTGGGGACATCAACACCGGGAAGCTGTTTTTT.

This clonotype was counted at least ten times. In DNA, the CDR3 is TGTGCCAGCAGAAGCGGGGGTTGGAATGAGCAGTTCTTC. Protein: CASRSGGWNEQFF. V gene TRBV6-1 combines with J gene TRBJ2-1; 8 bases map to TRBD2. This CDR3 comprises 13 residues. V lost 6 bases and J lost 7; bases outside the gene matches: 5. Per the germline V gene, CDR1 is MNHNS and CDR2 is SASEGT.

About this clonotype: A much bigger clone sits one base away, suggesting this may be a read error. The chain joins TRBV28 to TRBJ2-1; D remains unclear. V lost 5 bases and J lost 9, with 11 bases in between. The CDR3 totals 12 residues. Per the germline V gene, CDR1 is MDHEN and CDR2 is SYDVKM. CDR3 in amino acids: CASSPSTTEQFF. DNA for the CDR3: TGTGCCAGCAGTCCGTCAACCACTGAGCAGTTCTTC.

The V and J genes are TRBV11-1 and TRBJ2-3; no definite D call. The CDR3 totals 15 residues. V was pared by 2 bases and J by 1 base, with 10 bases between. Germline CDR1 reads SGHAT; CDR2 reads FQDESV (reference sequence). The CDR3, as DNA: TGTGCCAGCAGCTTACCAACCGCCGGCACAGATACGCAGTATTTT. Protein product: CASSLPTAGTDTQYF.

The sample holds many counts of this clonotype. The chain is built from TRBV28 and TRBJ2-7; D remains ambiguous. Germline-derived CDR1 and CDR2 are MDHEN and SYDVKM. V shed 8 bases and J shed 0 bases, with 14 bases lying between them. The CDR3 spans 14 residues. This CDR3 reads CASLAPSSSYEQYF. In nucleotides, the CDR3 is TGTGCCAGCCTCGCACCTAGTAGCTCCTACGAGCAGTACTTC.

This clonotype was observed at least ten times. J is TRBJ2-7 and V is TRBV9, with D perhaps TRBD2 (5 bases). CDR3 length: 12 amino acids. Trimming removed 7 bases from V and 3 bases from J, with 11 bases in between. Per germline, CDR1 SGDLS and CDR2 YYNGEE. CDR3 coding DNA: TGTGCCAGCGGGAGTGGTAACTACGAGCAGTACTTC. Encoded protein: CASGSGNYEQYF.

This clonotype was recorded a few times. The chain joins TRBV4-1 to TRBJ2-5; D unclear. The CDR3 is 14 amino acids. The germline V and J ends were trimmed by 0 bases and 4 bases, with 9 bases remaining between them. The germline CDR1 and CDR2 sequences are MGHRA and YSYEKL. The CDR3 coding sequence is TGCGCCAGCAGCCAAGAGACTCCTCGAGAGACCCAGTACTTC. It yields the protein CASSQETPRETQYF.